This is a list of T cell receptor beta chains from one sample in a study of T cell repertoires in cytomegalovirus infection. TCRdb reanalysed the reads using MiXCR and keeps one entry per CDR3 protein. The data show fewer than 80,000 distinct CDR3 sequences, approximately 3.7% seen once. The specimen sequenced was PBMCs. The source is a human donor in good health (CMV status not recorded). Some clones in this sample may be carry-over from other donors' samples. Each CDR3 is given with its conserved first and last residue. A D gene is named only where the DNA matches it firmly. Clone size appears in some rows only: once, few, many, or a class for an expanded clone.

j_gene: TRBJ2-1; abundance: many; d_gene: .; v_gene: TRBV7-2; len: 13; CDR3aa: CASSLEVLAPQFF; CDR3nt: TGTGCCAGCAGCTTAGAGGTCCTAGCGCCGCAGTTCTTC
j_gene: TRBJ2-1; abundance: many; d_gene: TRBD2; v_gene: TRBV6-2/TRBV6-3; len: 16; CDR3aa: CASSYTASGGDNEQFF; CDR3nt: TGTGCCAGCAGTTACACTGCTAGCGGGGGGGACAATGAGCAGTTCTTC
j_gene: TRBJ1-6; abundance: many; d_gene: .; v_gene: TRBV7-9; len: 14; CDR3aa: CASSLEAANSPLHF; CDR3nt: TGTGCCAGCAGCTTAGAGGCGGCTAATTCACCCCTCCACTTT
j_gene: TRBJ1-4; abundance: .; d_gene: .; v_gene: TRBV5-5; len: 14; CDR3aa: CASTRDTANEKLFF; CDR3nt: TGTGCCAGCACCCGGGACACGGCTAATGAAAAACTGTTTTTT
j_gene: TRBJ1-6; abundance: many; d_gene: .; v_gene: TRBV28; len: 14; CDR3aa: CASQVVRDGGPLHF; CDR3nt: TGTGCCAGCCAAGTAGTAAGGGATGGAGGACCCCTCCACTTT
j_gene: TRBJ2-3; abundance: many; d_gene: .; v_gene: TRBV3-1; len: 12; CDR3aa: CASSQGRGMQYF; CDR3nt: TGTGCCAGCAGCCAGGGACGGGGGATGCAGTATTTT
j_gene: TRBJ1-1; abundance: many; d_gene: TRBD1; v_gene: TRBV6-2/TRBV6-3; len: 17; CDR3aa: CASVRRGRSDMNTEAFF; CDR3nt: TGTGCCAGCGTGAGGAGGGGGCGGAGCGATATGAACACTGAAGCTTTCTTT
j_gene: TRBJ1-3; abundance: many; d_gene: .; v_gene: TRBV4-2; len: 14; CDR3aa: CASSQPGTGNTIYF; CDR3nt: TGTGCCAGCAGCCAACCGGGGACTGGAAACACCATATATTTT
j_gene: TRBJ1-2; abundance: many; d_gene: .; v_gene: TRBV7-2; len: 14; CDR3aa: CASSLDMGHYGYTF; CDR3nt: TGTGCCAGCAGCTTAGATATGGGGCACTATGGCTACACCTTC
j_gene: TRBJ1-1; abundance: many; d_gene: TRBD1; v_gene: TRBV7-2; len: 14; CDR3aa: CASSANRGVTEAFF; CDR3nt: TGTGCCAGCAGCGCAAACAGGGGAGTCACTGAAGCTTTCTTT
j_gene: TRBJ2-1; abundance: many; d_gene: .; v_gene: TRBV7-8; len: 15; CDR3aa: CASSLTPGEINEQFF; CDR3nt: TGTGCCAGCAGCTTAACCCCAGGGGAGATCAATGAGCAGTTCTTC
j_gene: TRBJ2-5; abundance: many; d_gene: TRBD2; v_gene: TRBV7-2; len: 15; CDR3aa: CASSLGSGGGETQYF; CDR3nt: TGTGCCAGCAGCTTAGGTTCGGGAGGGGGAGAGACCCAGTACTTC
j_gene: TRBJ2-7; abundance: many; d_gene: .; v_gene: TRBV20-1; len: 14; CDR3aa: CSARDSSIGYEQYF; CDR3nt: TGCAGTGCTAGAGATTCCAGTATCGGCTACGAGCAGTACTTC
j_gene: TRBJ1-1; abundance: many; d_gene: .; v_gene: TRBV27; len: 13; CDR3aa: CASSLVANTEAFF; CDR3nt: TGTGCCAGCAGTTTAGTGGCTAACACTGAAGCTTTCTTT
j_gene: TRBJ2-1; abundance: many; d_gene: .; v_gene: TRBV6-2/TRBV6-3; len: 17; CDR3aa: CASSYVRQVSIVNEQFF; CDR3nt: TGTGCCAGCAGTTACGTCAGGCAGGTTTCAATTGTCAATGAGCAGTTCTTC
j_gene: TRBJ1-1; abundance: many; d_gene: .; v_gene: TRBV18; len: 13; CDR3aa: CASSPGRGAEAFF; CDR3nt: TGTGCCAGCTCACCGGGAAGGGGAGCTGAAGCTTTCTTT
j_gene: TRBJ2-7; abundance: many; d_gene: .; v_gene: TRBV7-2; len: 14; CDR3aa: CASSLARGDYEQYF; CDR3nt: TGTGCCAGCAGCTTAGCGCGGGGTGATTACGAGCAGTACTTC
j_gene: TRBJ1-5; abundance: many; d_gene: .; v_gene: TRBV20-1; len: 15; CDR3aa: CSARAAEGGNQPQHF; CDR3nt: TGCAGTGCTAGAGCGGCGGAGGGGGGCAATCAGCCCCAGCATTTT
j_gene: TRBJ1-2; abundance: many; d_gene: .; v_gene: TRBV12-3/TRBV12-4; len: 13; CDR3aa: CASSLPHRDGYTF; CDR3nt: TGTGCCAGCAGTTTACCCCACAGGGATGGCTACACCTTC
j_gene: TRBJ2-5; abundance: many; d_gene: TRBD2; v_gene: TRBV7-8; len: 17; CDR3aa: CASSLLPLGRGKETQYF; CDR3nt: TGTGCCAGCAGCTTGTTACCCTTAGGGCGGGGGAAAGAGACCCAGTACTTC
j_gene: TRBJ2-7; abundance: many; d_gene: TRBD1; v_gene: TRBV6-2/TRBV6-3; len: 18; CDR3aa: CASSYSILSTGLTYEQYF; CDR3nt: TGTGCCAGCAGTTACTCGATTTTATCGACAGGGCTTACCTACGAGCAGTACTTC
j_gene: TRBJ2-7; abundance: many; d_gene: .; v_gene: TRBV29-1; len: 11; CDR3aa: CSVRVSYEQYF; CDR3nt: TGCAGCGTACGGGTCAGCTACGAGCAGTACTTC
j_gene: TRBJ2-1; abundance: many; d_gene: TRBD2; v_gene: TRBV7-9; len: 19; CDR3aa: CASSSFRASGGAAYNEQFF; CDR3nt: TGTGCCAGCAGCTCTTTTAGGGCTAGCGGGGGGGCGGCCTACAATGAGCAGTTCTTC
j_gene: TRBJ2-3; abundance: many; d_gene: TRBD2; v_gene: TRBV4-3; len: 18; CDR3aa: CASSQDSFSGGRTDTQYF; CDR3nt: TGCGCCAGCAGCCAAGATTCGTTCAGCGGGGGTCGCACAGATACGCAGTATTTT
j_gene: TRBJ1-1; abundance: many; d_gene: TRBD1; v_gene: TRBV4-1; len: 16; CDR3aa: CASSHRTGFMNTEAFF; CDR3nt: TGCGCCAGCAGCCATCGGACAGGGTTTATGAACACTGAAGCTTTCTTT
j_gene: TRBJ1-2; abundance: many; d_gene: TRBD1; v_gene: TRBV7-2; len: 15; CDR3aa: CASSPTQGANYGYTF; CDR3nt: TGTGCCAGCAGCCCAACCCAGGGGGCCAACTATGGCTACACCTTC
j_gene: TRBJ2-1; abundance: many; d_gene: TRBD2; v_gene: TRBV7-6; len: 18; CDR3aa: CASSYRAPSGGAFNEQFF; CDR3nt: TGTGCCAGCAGCTACAGAGCCCCGAGCGGGGGGGCCTTCAATGAGCAGTTCTTC
j_gene: TRBJ1-1; abundance: many; d_gene: .; v_gene: TRBV10-3; len: 13; CDR3aa: CATLGQGKTEAFF; CDR3nt: TGTGCCACACTAGGGCAGGGGAAAACTGAAGCTTTCTTT
j_gene: TRBJ1-1; abundance: many; d_gene: .; v_gene: TRBV28; len: 14; CDR3aa: CASSLVGANTEAFF; CDR3nt: TGTGCCAGCAGTTTAGTAGGGGCGAACACTGAAGCTTTCTTT
j_gene: TRBJ2-7; abundance: many; d_gene: .; v_gene: TRBV4-3; len: 14; CDR3aa: CASSQEEGTYEQYF; CDR3nt: TGCGCCAGCAGCCAAGAGGAGGGAACCTACGAGCAGTACTTC
j_gene: TRBJ1-6; abundance: many; d_gene: .; v_gene: TRBV19; len: 17; CDR3aa: CASSMAGKRSYNSPLHF; CDR3nt: TGTGCCAGTAGTATGGCGGGGAAACGCTCCTATAATTCACCCCTCCACTTT
j_gene: TRBJ2-7; abundance: many; d_gene: .; v_gene: TRBV27; len: 15; CDR3aa: CASSRPGRSFYEQYF; CDR3nt: TGTGCCAGCAGCCGGCCCGGCCGATCCTTCTACGAGCAGTACTTC
j_gene: TRBJ1-1; abundance: many; d_gene: .; v_gene: TRBV2; len: 13; CDR3aa: CASSVEGGAEAFF; CDR3nt: TGTGCCAGCAGTGTAGAGGGTGGGGCTGAAGCTTTCTTT
j_gene: TRBJ1-1; abundance: many; d_gene: .; v_gene: TRBV20-1; len: 11; CDR3aa: CSARDLAEAFF; CDR3nt: TGCAGTGCTAGAGATCTTGCTGAAGCTTTCTTT
j_gene: TRBJ1-6; abundance: many; d_gene: .; v_gene: TRBV28; len: 15; CDR3aa: CASRPPTRPNSPLHF; CDR3nt: TGTGCCAGCCGACCCCCGACGAGGCCCAATTCACCCCTCCACTTT
j_gene: TRBJ2-4; abundance: few; d_gene: .; v_gene: TRBV7-2; len: 13; CDR3aa: CASSFSAKNIQYF; CDR3nt: TGTGCCAGCAGCTTTTCAGCCAAAAACATTCAGTACTTC
j_gene: TRBJ1-5; abundance: many; d_gene: .; v_gene: TRBV19; len: 16; CDR3aa: CASSAIGRGSNQPQHF; CDR3nt: TGTGCCAGTAGCGCGATCGGGAGGGGATCGAATCAGCCCCAGCATTTT
j_gene: TRBJ1-6; abundance: many; d_gene: TRBD1; v_gene: TRBV7-6; len: 18; CDR3aa: CASSLGDRKSLRNSPLHF; CDR3nt: TGTGCCAGCAGCTTGGGGGACAGGAAATCCCTAAGAAATTCACCCCTCCACTTT
j_gene: TRBJ1-5; abundance: many; d_gene: .; v_gene: TRBV7-8; len: 16; CDR3aa: CASSSRGQALNQPQHF; CDR3nt: TGTGCCAGCAGCTCCCGGGGACAAGCACTAAATCAGCCCCAGCATTTT
j_gene: TRBJ1-2; abundance: many; d_gene: .; v_gene: TRBV15; len: 15; CDR3aa: CATSTRGARNYGYTF; CDR3nt: TGTGCCACCAGCACCCGGGGGGCGCGTAACTATGGCTACACCTTC
j_gene: TRBJ2-7; abundance: many; d_gene: .; v_gene: TRBV7-2; len: 16; CDR3aa: CASSLVIAGGGGEQYF; CDR3nt: TGTGCCAGCAGCTTAGTTATTGCAGGGGGCGGGGGCGAGCAGTACTTC
j_gene: TRBJ2-5; abundance: many; d_gene: .; v_gene: TRBV29-1; len: 12; CDR3aa: CSVARVEETQYF; CDR3nt: TGCAGCGTTGCCAGGGTGGAAGAGACCCAGTACTTC
j_gene: TRBJ1-2; abundance: many; d_gene: TRBD1; v_gene: TRBV7-2; len: 15; CDR3aa: CASSPSGQGGYGYTF; CDR3nt: TGTGCCAGCAGCCCATCGGGACAGGGGGGCTATGGCTACACCTTC
j_gene: TRBJ2-2; abundance: many; d_gene: .; v_gene: TRBV19; len: 12; CDR3aa: CASSMRRGELFF; CDR3nt: TGTGCCAGTAGTATGCGACGCGGGGAGCTGTTTTTT
j_gene: TRBJ2-4; abundance: many; d_gene: .; v_gene: TRBV28; len: 13; CDR3aa: CASSGTFGNIQYF; CDR3nt: TGTGCCAGCAGTGGGACATTCGGAAACATTCAGTACTTC
j_gene: TRBJ2-3; abundance: many; d_gene: .; v_gene: TRBV7-2; len: 14; CDR3aa: CASSLGPSTDTQYF; CDR3nt: TGTGCCAGCAGCTTAGGTCCCTCCACAGATACGCAGTATTTT
j_gene: TRBJ1-3; abundance: many; d_gene: .; v_gene: TRBV28; len: 15; CDR3aa: CASSPQRADGNTIYF; CDR3nt: TGTGCCAGCAGTCCCCAGCGGGCGGATGGAAACACCATATATTTT
j_gene: TRBJ2-7; abundance: many; d_gene: .; v_gene: TRBV19; len: 14; CDR3aa: CASSLQGESYEQYF; CDR3nt: TGTGCCAGCAGCTTACAGGGAGAATCCTACGAGCAGTACTTC
j_gene: TRBJ2-3; abundance: many; d_gene: .; v_gene: TRBV7-2; len: 15; CDR3aa: CASSLQFGTTDTQYF; CDR3nt: TGTGCCAGCAGCTTACAATTCGGTACCACAGATACGCAGTATTTT
j_gene: TRBJ2-7; abundance: many; d_gene: TRBD2; v_gene: TRBV7-2; len: 16; CDR3aa: CASSLLLAGGPGEQYF; CDR3nt: TGTGCCAGCAGCTTGCTCCTAGCGGGGGGGCCTGGAGAGCAGTACTTC
j_gene: TRBJ2-7; abundance: many; d_gene: TRBD2; v_gene: TRBV7-8; len: 15; CDR3aa: CASTATSGGSYEQYF; CDR3nt: TGTGCCAGCACTGCAACTAGCGGGGGGTCCTACGAGCAGTACTTC
j_gene: TRBJ2-3; abundance: many; d_gene: .; v_gene: TRBV20-1; len: 16; CDR3aa: CSAPPRGTTSTDTQYF; CDR3nt: TGCAGTGCTCCCCCCCGAGGGACAACTAGCACAGATACGCAGTATTTT
j_gene: TRBJ2-3; abundance: many; d_gene: .; v_gene: TRBV7-3; len: 15; CDR3aa: CASSPSGDNTDTQYF; CDR3nt: TGTGCCAGCAGCCCCAGTGGGGATAACACAGATACGCAGTATTTT